A single sample is the source of the 29 T cell receptor beta chains below, sequenced in a study of cytomegalovirus exposure and HLA in healthy donors. PCR was performed using 60 Vbeta and 13 Jbeta primers. Here immunoSEQ multiplex PCR was the method, and the copy in TCRdb shows in-frame clones only, minus some. The table shows approximately 170,000 clones, with roughly 84% occurring only once. The material sequenced was PBMCs. All receptors come from a boy aged 2-15 years in good health and CMV-seronegative.

V is TRBV19 and J is TRBJ1-3; 8 nucleotides line up with TRBD1. This CDR3 region has 15 residues. Trimming removed 2 bases from V and 3 bases from J; junction bases left unmatched: 3. Germline CDR1 and CDR2: LNHDA and SQIVND (reference sequence). CDR3 sequence (DNA): TGTGCCAGTAGTATACAGGGGGCGATTGGAAACACCATATATTTT. It specifies CASSIQGAIGNTIYF.

V is TRBV18 and J is TRBJ2-1; TRBD2 matches 11 bases. The CDR3 loop spans 15 amino acids. The V segment lost 2 bases and the J segment 7 bases; nucleotides outside the gene matches: 4. Germline V gives CDR1 KGHSH, CDR2 LQKENI. Here the CDR3 DNA reads TGTGCCAGCTCACCAGGGACTAGCGGACTAAATGAGCAGTTCTTC. This codes for CASSPGTSGLNEQFF.

This clone came up a few times. This chain connects TRBV27 to TRBJ1-2, with TRBD1 as a possible D gene (6 bases). The germline V gene has CDR1 MNHEY and CDR2 SMNVEV (reference sequence). Trimming stripped 6 bases from V and 2 bases from J, with 10 bases between. CDR3 length equals 13 residues. CDR3 protein: CASREDSNYGYTF. The CDR3 coding sequence is TGTGCCAGCAGGGAGGACAGCAACTATGGCTACACCTTC.

There are a few counts of this clone. The rearrangement joins TRBV2 to TRBJ2-3; 14 bases match TRBD2. This CDR3 is 17 amino acids long. CDR1 is SNHLY and CDR2 is FYNNEI in the germline V gene. V was pared by 8 bases and J by 0 bases, with 7 bases of the junction left unmatched. CDR3 in amino acids: CASGGLAGVTSTDTQYF. The CDR3 coding sequence is TGTGCCAGCGGGGGACTAGCGGGGGTGACTAGCACAGATACGCAGTATTTT.

The rearrangement links TRBV7-2 to TRBJ2-1; TRBD1 matches 8 bases. CDR3 length: 19 amino acids. V trimming: 5 bases; J trimming: 3 bases; junction bases outside the gene matches: 18. CDR1 and CDR2 (germline): SGHTA, FQGNSA. The CDR3 DNA reads TGTGCCAGCAGCACCCCGATGAATCAGACAGGGGTCCGCTACAATGAGCAGTTCTTC. Translating gives CASSTPMNQTGVRYNEQFF.

The chain is built from TRBV7-9 and TRBJ2-2; weak D call: TRBD2 (6 bases). The CDR3 runs to 16 residues. V lost 2 bases and J 3 bases, leaving 13 bases between the germline ends. Germline CDR1 is SEHNR and CDR2 is FQNEAQ (reference sequence). The CDR3: CASSLIREVDTGELFF. DNA of the CDR3: TGTGCCAGCAGCTTAATCAGGGAGGTGGACACCGGGGAGCTGTTTTTT.

CDR3: CASSLSRQGNTEAFF. The CDR3 coding sequence is TGCGCCAGCAGCTTGAGTCGGCAGGGGAACACTGAAGCTTTCTTT. The chain has TRBV5-1 and TRBJ1-1; D possibly corresponds to TRBD1 (5 bases). The CDR3 contains 15 residues. The V end was cut by 1 base, the J end by 1 base, with 11 bases between. The germline gives CDR1 SGHRS, CDR2 YFSETQ.

This CDR3 reads CSVGTSGNTGELFF. In DNA form, the CDR3 reads TGCAGCGTGGGGACTAGCGGGAACACCGGGGAGCTGTTTTTT. V usage is TRBV29-1 and J usage is TRBJ2-2; 11 nucleotides match TRBD2. CDR3 length: 14 amino acids. J was trimmed by 1 base and V by 6 bases; bases with no gene match: 1. Germline CDR1 SQVTM, CDR2 ANQGSEA.

CDR3 bases: TGTGCCAGCAGCCCAGGACTAGCGGAGACCCAGTACTTC. Its protein product is CASSPGLAETQYF. The V gene is TRBV11-2, the J gene TRBJ2-5; 9 bases fit TRBD2. V lost 5 bases to trimming and J lost 5 bases; unmatched junction nucleotides: 3. From germline, CDR1 is SGHAT and CDR2 FQNNGV. CDR3 size: 13 residues.

The gene calls are TRBV19 and TRBJ1-5; D perhaps matches TRBD1 (6 bases). The germline V gene has CDR1 LNHDA and CDR2 SQIVND (reference sequence). Trimming shortened V by 1 base and J by 0 bases, and 13 bases separated the two germline ends. The CDR3 length is 17 residues. As DNA, the CDR3 is TGTGCCAGTAGTATAGTACAGGGCGACTATAGCAATCAGCCCCAGCATTTT. It translates to CASSIVQGDYSNQPQHF.

This clone was found a few times. V usage is TRBV6-1 and J usage is TRBJ2-7, with D perhaps TRBD1 (6 bases). Germline V gene sequence: CDR1 MNHNS, CDR2 SASEGT. Trimming removed 2 bases from V and 4 bases from J, with 12 bases in between. This CDR3 comprises 14 residues. The CDR3 DNA reads TGTGCCAGCAGTGAACGGGGACAATCTTACGAGCAGTACGTC. It encodes CASSERGQSYEQYV.

V gene TRBV19 combines with J gene TRBJ1-3; 9 nucleotides match TRBD1. CDR1 and CDR2 from the germline V gene are LNHDA and SQIVND (reference sequence). CDR3 size: 19 residues. The ends lost 4 bases at V and 2 bases at J; junction bases unmatched: 15. The CDR3: CASSSRDRVFPVPGNTIYF. The CDR3 DNA reads TGTGCCAGTAGTAGCCGGGACAGGGTATTCCCGGTTCCTGGAAACACCATATATTTT.

This chain uses TRBV6-6 with TRBJ1-1; D possibly corresponds to TRBD1 (5 bases). The CDR3 loop spans 12 amino acids. CDR1 and CDR2 from the germline V gene are MNHNY and SVGAGI (reference sequence). The V and J ends lost 6 bases and 6 bases respectively, with 11 bases between them. CDR3 in amino acids: CASSGGAAEAFF. CDR3 DNA sequence: TGTGCCAGCAGCGGCGGGGCCGCTGAAGCTTTCTTT.

This chain joins TRBV6-1 and TRBJ2-3, with 9 bases aligning to TRBD2. Germline V gene sequence: CDR1 MNHNS, CDR2 SASEGT. J was trimmed by 5 bases and V by 4 bases; bases with no gene match: 13. The CDR3 sequence is 17 residues long. In DNA, the CDR3 is TGTGCCAGCAGTGGGCGCTTTGGGCGGGAGGGTCAAGATACGCAGTATTTT. It is translated as CASSGRFGREGQDTQYF.

This clone was found once. The V gene is TRBV5-1, the J gene TRBJ2-1; 8 nucleotides match TRBD2. CDR1 SGHRS and CDR2 YFSETQ come from the germline V gene. After removal of 0 bases from V and 3 bases from J, the junction contained 11 bases not matched to a gene. CDR3 size: 18 residues. As DNA, the CDR3 is TGCGCCAGCAGCTTGGGTCGGGGTAGCGGGACGGACTACAATGAGCAGTTCTTC. Its translation is CASSLGRGSGTDYNEQFF.

This rearrangement joins TRBV11-2 to TRBJ2-3; 8 bases match TRBD1. CDR1 and CDR2 from the germline V gene are SGHAT and FQNNGV. V shed 5 bases and J 4 bases; nucleotides not matched to a gene: 5. The length of the CDR3 is 14 residues. The CDR3 protein is CASSLRGRADTQYF. DNA of the CDR3: TGTGCCAGCAGCCTCAGGGGGCGCGCAGATACGCAGTATTTT.

The chain joins TRBV5-1 to TRBJ2-1, with a tentative D call TRBD2 (5 bases). Trimming took 3 bases from V and 9 from J, leaving 19 bases between them. The CDR3 is made up of 15 amino acids. Germline V CDR1 and CDR2: SGHRS, YFSETQ. The CDR3 DNA is TGCGCCAGCAGCTCCGGAGCCCGTGGTGGGAGTGAGCAGTTCTTC. This translates into CASSSGARGGSEQFF. The whole variable domain, remainder taken from reference TRBV5-1 and TRBJ2-1, is KAGVTQTPRYLIKTRGQQVTLSCSPISGHRSVSWYQQTPGQGLQFLFEYFSETQRNKGNFPGRFSGRQFSNSRSEMNVSTLELGDSALYLCASSSGARGGSEQFFGPGTRLTVL.

Note on this clone: Other DNA sequences in this sample translate to the same CDR3. J is TRBJ2-3 and V is TRBV5-4; 8 bases are shared with TRBD2. The germline gives CDR1 SGHNT, CDR2 YYREEE (reference sequence). CDR3 length: 13 amino acids. With V trimmed by 4 bases and J by 4 bases, 2 bases remained unmatched. CDR3 DNA: TGTGCCAGCAGCCCGGGAGGGGCAGATACGCAGTATTTT. Translating gives CASSPGGADTQYF.

The J gene is TRBJ1-2, the V gene TRBV5-6; D is perhaps TRBD1 (5 bases). Germline V gives CDR1 SGHDT, CDR2 YYEEEE. The CDR3 has 10 amino acids. V was shortened by 4 bases and J by 8 bases, with 6 bases between the two germline ends. CDR3 sequence (DNA): TGTGCCAGCAGCGGGGGGGGCTACACCTTC. Translating gives CASSGGGYTF.

The rearrangement joins TRBV5-1 to TRBJ2-5, with D tentatively TRBD2 (5 bases). V shed 0 bases and J shed 2 bases, with 11 bases lying between them. The CDR3 has 15 residues. Germline CDR1 is SGHRS and CDR2 is YFSETQ. CDR3 bases: TGCGCCAGCAGCTTGGTAGCGAATATACAAGAGACCCAGTACTTC. The encoded protein is CASSLVANIQETQYF.

The chain has TRBV6-5 and TRBJ2-7, with 8 bases aligning to TRBD2. This CDR3 spans 15 amino acids. Germline V lookup: CDR1 MNHEY, CDR2 SVGAGI. Trimming removed 4 bases from V and 2 bases from J; junction bases left unmatched: 7. This CDR3 is CASSSTSGRTYEQYF. The CDR3 DNA is TGTGCCAGCAGTTCAACTAGCGGTAGAACCTACGAGCAGTACTTC.

The gene calls are TRBV6-1 and TRBJ1-6, with D possibly matching TRBD1 (5 bases). The V end lost 2 bases, the J end lost 3 bases, and 11 bases lay between the germline ends. Germline CDR1 is MNHNS and CDR2 is SASEGT. The CDR3 totals 16 residues. Written as DNA, the CDR3 is TGTGCCAGCAGTGAATTTAAGGGACTCTATAATTCACCCCTCCACTTT. Translation: CASSEFKGLYNSPLHF.

The rearrangement links TRBV4-1 to TRBJ1-1; D gene ambiguous. CDR3 size: 17 residues. CDR1 and CDR2 (germline): MGHRA, YSYEKL. The V and J ends lost 4 bases and 0 bases respectively, with 18 bases between them. The CDR3 loop is CASSPPLVGRVNTEAFF. CDR3 DNA sequence: TGCGCCAGCAGCCCCCCCCTGGTGGGCAGAGTGAACACTGAAGCTTTCTTT.

The chain employs TRBV5-5 and TRBJ2-7, with TRBD1 matching over 8 bases. Germline-derived CDR1 and CDR2 are SGHKS and YYEKEE (reference sequence). Losses at the gene ends were 4 bases for V and 1 base for J; bases not matched to a gene: 7. This CDR3 has 15 residues. The CDR3 sequence: CASSKDTGGSYEQYV. The CDR3 region has the DNA TGTGCCAGCAGCAAAGATACAGGGGGGTCCTACGAGCAGTACGTC.

This chain joins TRBV18 and TRBJ2-5; D may be TRBD2 (5 bases). V shed 3 bases and J shed 5 bases, with 10 bases lying between them. The CDR3 spans 13 residues. Germline loops: CDR1 KGHSH, CDR2 LQKENI. This chain's CDR3 is CASSPTRIETQYF. CDR3 DNA: TGTGCCAGCTCACCCACTAGAATCGAGACCCAGTACTTC.

This clone was seen just once. The CDR3 DNA sequence: TGTGCCAGCAGCTTGGGACAGGGGTTTGGGGAAAAACTGTTTTTT. Translating gives CASSLGQGFGEKLFF. The V and J genes are TRBV7-2 and TRBJ1-4, with 10 bases aligning to TRBD1. The germline gives CDR1 SGHTA, CDR2 FQGNSA. The V segment lost 3 bases and the J segment 8 bases; nucleotides outside the gene matches: 6. The CDR3 has 15 amino acids.

With respect to this clone: This same CDR3 is encoded by further DNA sequences in the sample. The rearrangement uses TRBV5-1 and TRBJ2-2; 7 bases align to TRBD2. The germline gives CDR1 SGHRS, CDR2 YFSETQ. This CDR3 spans 15 amino acids. V trimming: 0 bases; J trimming: 3 bases; junction bases outside the gene matches: 2. CDR3 sequence: CASSLGLADTGELFF. The CDR3 nucleotides read TGCGCCAGCAGCTTGGGTCTAGCGGACACCGGGGAGCTGTTTTTT.

The chain uses TRBV10-2 and TRBJ2-7; possible D gene TRBD2, 7 bases. Per germline, CDR1 WSHSY and CDR2 SAAADI. The CDR3 runs to 15 residues. V was cut by 4 bases and J by 2 bases, with 15 bases left in between. The CDR3: CASSAWGGLAYEQYV. The CDR3 region has the DNA TGCGCCAGCAGTGCCTGGGGGGGGCTGGCCTACGAGCAGTACGTC.

The V call is TRBV27, the J call TRBJ2-3, with TRBD2 matching 12 bases. This CDR3 is 16 amino acids long. The germline CDR1 and CDR2 sequences are MNHEY and SMNVEV (reference sequence). V lost 3 bases and J lost 4; bases outside the gene matches: 5. DNA for the CDR3: TGTGCCAGCAGTTTCAGACTAGCGGGAGTCGCAGATACGCAGTATTTT. This translates into CASSFRLAGVADTQYF.